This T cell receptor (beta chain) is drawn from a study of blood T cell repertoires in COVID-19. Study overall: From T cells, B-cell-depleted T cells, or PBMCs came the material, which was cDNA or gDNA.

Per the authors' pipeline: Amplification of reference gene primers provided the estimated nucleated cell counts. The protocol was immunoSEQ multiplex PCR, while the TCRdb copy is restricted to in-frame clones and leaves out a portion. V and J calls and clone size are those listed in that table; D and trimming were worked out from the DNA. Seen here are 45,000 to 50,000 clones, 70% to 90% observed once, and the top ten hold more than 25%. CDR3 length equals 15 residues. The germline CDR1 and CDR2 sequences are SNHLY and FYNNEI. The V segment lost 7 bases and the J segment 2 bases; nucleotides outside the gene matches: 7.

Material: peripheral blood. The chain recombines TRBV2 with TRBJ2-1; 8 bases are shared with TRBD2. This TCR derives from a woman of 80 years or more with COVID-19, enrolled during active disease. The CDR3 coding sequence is TGTGCCAGCATGGTTGGGCGGGGGGCCTACAATGAGCAGTTCTTC. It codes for CASMVGRGAYNEQFF.